The text below deals with one TCR beta chain. Its antigen is not identified. Other DNA sequences in the same sample also yield this CDR3. The CDR3 has 10 residues. Trimming removed 7 bases from V and 1 base from J, with 2 bases in between. CDR1 and CDR2 from the germline V gene are SGHDT and YYEEEE. Genomic DNA belonging to each subset was distributed in equal measure over several immunoSEQ plates. The method was immunoSEQ multiplex PCR; TCRdb's version includes in-frame clones alone and lacks a portion of them. The sample comprises 550,000 to 600,000 clones, 95% to 98% of which are singletons, and approximately 0.33% rests with the top ten. CD45RO-negative CD8 cells positively selected for CCR7 made up the naive population, which excluded terminally differentiated effector memory CD45RA+ cells. Donation came from healthy HIV-negative adults that had no recent acute infections or vaccinations. These data are taken from a study of shared clonotypes between healthy human individuals. Study-wide background: The composition of the donors was a couple of women and a few men aged 18 to 49.

Study-wide points: Enrolling few donors narrowed the genetic and exposure-history diversity that was represented.

The chain carries TRBV5-6 and TRBJ2-5; D unclear. The sequencing sample was made of naive CD8+ T cells sorted from blood. This clonotype was obtained from a young man in good health. The CDR3 here is CASGQETQYF. DNA of the CDR3: TGTGCCAGCGGCCAAGAGACCCAGTACTTC.